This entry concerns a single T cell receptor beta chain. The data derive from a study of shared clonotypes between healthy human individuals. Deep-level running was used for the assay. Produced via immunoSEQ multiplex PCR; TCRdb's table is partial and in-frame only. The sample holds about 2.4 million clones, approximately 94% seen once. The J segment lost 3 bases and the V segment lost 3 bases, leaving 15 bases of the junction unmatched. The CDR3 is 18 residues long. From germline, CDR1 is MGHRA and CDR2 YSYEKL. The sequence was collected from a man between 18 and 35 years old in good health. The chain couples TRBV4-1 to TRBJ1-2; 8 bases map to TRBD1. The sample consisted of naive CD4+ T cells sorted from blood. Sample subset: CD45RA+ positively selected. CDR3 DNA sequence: TGCGCCAGCAGCCAGGTTCGACAGGGGCCGCCGGCGGACTATGGCTACACCTTC. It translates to CASSQVRQGPPADYGYTF.